These 8 T cell receptor beta chains originate from one sample sequenced in a study of blood T cell repertoires in COVID-19. Sequenced by immunoSEQ multiplex PCR; TCRdb stores in-frame clones only, minus some. In the table there are 120,000 to 150,000 clones, roughly 80% of which are singletons. Sequencing used PBMCs or T cells enriched from blood (not recorded which). The source of these receptors is a woman aged 40 to 50 who had recovered from COVID-19.

The chain uses TRBV2 and TRBJ2-2, with D possibly being TRBD1 (6 bases). Germline V CDR1 and CDR2: SNHLY, FYNNEI. CDR3 length: 14 amino acids. Between the trimmed V and J ends, which lost 8 bases and 3 bases, there was a span of 13 bases. CDR3 region: CASGWAGDTGELFF. In nucleotides, the CDR3 is TGTGCCAGCGGGTGGGCAGGGGACACCGGGGAGCTGTTTTTT.

The chain employs TRBV2 and TRBJ2-7; the match to TRBD2 covers 9 bases. Germline CDR1 and CDR2: SNHLY and FYNNEI. J was trimmed by 3 bases and V by 4 bases; bases with no gene match: 4. The CDR3 is 14 residues long. The chain's CDR3 is CASSVGSGSYEQYF. CDR3 DNA sequence: TGTGCCAGCAGTGTAGGTAGCGGGAGCTACGAGCAGTACTTC.

This clone was picked up a small number of times. This chain connects TRBV14 to TRBJ2-7, with 7 bases lining up with TRBD1. The CDR3 contains 16 residues. Trimming took 8 bases from V and 0 from J; bases not matched to a gene: 13. Germline values: CDR1 SGHDN, CDR2 FVKESK. The DNA of the CDR3 is TGTGCCAGCCCCAGGGGGTTCGCTTTCCACTCCTACGAGCAGTACTTC. This encodes CASPRGFAFHSYEQYF.

The chain has TRBV2 and TRBJ1-2; D perhaps matches TRBD1 (6 bases). Germline V gene sequence: CDR1 SNHLY, CDR2 FYNNEI. Trimming removed 7 bases from V and 3 bases from J, with 15 bases in between. This CDR3 contains 14 residues. The CDR3 loop is CASTTGRADYGYTF. Written as DNA, the CDR3 is TGTGCCAGCACTACAGGGCGAGCGGACTATGGCTACACCTTC.

The rearrangement joins TRBV4-1 to TRBJ2-7; the D gene is possibly TRBD2 (6 bases). This CDR3 spans 15 amino acids. Trimming removed 3 bases from V and 6 bases from J, with 18 bases in between. Germline-derived CDR1 and CDR2 are MGHRA and YSYEKL. CDR3 loop: CASSQSPSGEGEQYF. The DNA of the CDR3 is TGCGCCAGCAGCCAGAGTCCGTCGGGAGAGGGCGAGCAGTACTTC.

The J gene is TRBJ1-2, the V gene TRBV19; 7 positions match TRBD1. CDR3 length equals 16 residues. V dropped 6 bases and J dropped 2; count of bases not matched to a gene: 12. Germline CDR1 LNHDA, CDR2 SQIVND (reference sequence). The CDR3 coding sequence is TGTGCCAGTAGATTAATCGGGACAGCACTAAACTATGGCTACACCTTC. Translation: CASRLIGTALNYGYTF.

The rearrangement joins TRBV10-2 to TRBJ1-5, with unresolved D. This CDR3 has 13 residues. Trimming shortened V by 6 bases and J by 3 bases, and 9 bases separated the two germline ends. Germline values: CDR1 WSHSY, CDR2 SAAADI. The DNA for the CDR3 is TGCGCCAGCAGAGCACAGCTCAATCAGCCCCAGCATTTT. Its protein product is CASRAQLNQPQHF.

This chain's CDR3 is CASSPLPDRNNQPQHF. The CDR3 DNA reads TGTGCCAGCAGTCCCCTCCCGGACAGGAACAATCAGCCCCAGCATTTT. The chain employs TRBV27 and TRBJ1-5, with 7 bases fitting TRBD1. Germline-derived CDR1 and CDR2 are MNHEY and SMNVEV (reference sequence). The CDR3 has 16 residues. V lost 5 bases, J lost 3 bases, and 10 bases stayed unmatched.